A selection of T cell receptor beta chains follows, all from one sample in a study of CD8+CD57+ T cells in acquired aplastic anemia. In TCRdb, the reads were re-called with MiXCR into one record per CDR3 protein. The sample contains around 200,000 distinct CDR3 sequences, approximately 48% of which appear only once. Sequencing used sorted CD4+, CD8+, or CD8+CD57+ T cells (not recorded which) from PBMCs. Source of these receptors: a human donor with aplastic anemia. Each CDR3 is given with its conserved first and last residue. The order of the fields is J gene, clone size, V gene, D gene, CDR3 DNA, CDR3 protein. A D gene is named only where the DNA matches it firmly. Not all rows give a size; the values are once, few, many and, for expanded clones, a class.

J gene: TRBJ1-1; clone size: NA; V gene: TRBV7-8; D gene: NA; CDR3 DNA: TGTGCCAGCAGCTCTGGACGCGCGACTGAAGCTTTCTTT; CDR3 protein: CASSSGRATEAFF
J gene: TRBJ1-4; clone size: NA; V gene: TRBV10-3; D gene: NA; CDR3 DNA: TGTGCCATCAGGAGGGACTCCACGGGGGAAAAACTGTTTTTT; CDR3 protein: CAIRRDSTGEKLFF
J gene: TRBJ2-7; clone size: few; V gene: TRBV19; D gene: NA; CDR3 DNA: TGTGCCAGTAGTGTGCAGGAGAGCTCCTACGAGCAGTACTTC; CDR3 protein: CASSVQESSYEQYF
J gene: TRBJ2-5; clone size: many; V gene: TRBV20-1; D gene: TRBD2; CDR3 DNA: TGCAGTGCTAGAACACTAGCGGGAGGGGGGATCCAAGAGACCCAGTACTTC; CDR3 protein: CSARTLAGGGIQETQYF
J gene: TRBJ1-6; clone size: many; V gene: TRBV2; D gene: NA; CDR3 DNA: TGTGCCAGCGGTTGGGAGTCGAATTCACCCCTCCACTTT; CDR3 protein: CASGWESNSPLHF
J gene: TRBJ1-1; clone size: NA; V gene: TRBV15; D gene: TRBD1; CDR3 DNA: TGTGCCACCAGCGACAGGGCCCCCGCTGTAGCTTTCTTT; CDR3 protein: CATSDRAPAVAFF
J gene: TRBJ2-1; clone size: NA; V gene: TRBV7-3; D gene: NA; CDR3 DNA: TGTGCCAGCAGCTTAACCGCCCCCTACAATGAGCAGTTCTTC; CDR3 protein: CASSLTAPYNEQFF
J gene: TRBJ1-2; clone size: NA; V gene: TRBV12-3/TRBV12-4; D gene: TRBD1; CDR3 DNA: TGTGCCAGCAGTCCACGGGACAGGGGTCTCTATGGCTACACCTTC; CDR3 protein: CASSPRDRGLYGYTF
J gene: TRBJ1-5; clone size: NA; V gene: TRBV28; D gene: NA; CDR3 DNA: TGTGCCAGCAGTTTCGGGCAGGGGTTAAATCAGCCCCAGCATTTT; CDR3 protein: CASSFGQGLNQPQHF
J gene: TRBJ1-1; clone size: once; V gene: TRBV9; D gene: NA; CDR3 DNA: TGTGCCAGCAGCCTAGACACAGGGAACACTGAAGCTTTCTTT; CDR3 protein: CASSLDTGNTEAFF
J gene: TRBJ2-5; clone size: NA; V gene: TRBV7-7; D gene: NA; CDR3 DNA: TGTGCTAGCAGCTTAGGGGGGACTGAGGAGACCCAGTACTTC; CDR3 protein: CASSLGGTEETQYF
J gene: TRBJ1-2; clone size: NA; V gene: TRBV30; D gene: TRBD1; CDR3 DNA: TGTGCCTGGAGTCGGGACAGTAACTATGGCGGCTACACCTTC; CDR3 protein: CAWSRDSNYGGYTF
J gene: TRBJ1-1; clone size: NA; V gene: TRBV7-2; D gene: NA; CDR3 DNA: TGTGCCAGCAGCTTGTGGACAGAATCCGAAGCTTTCTTT; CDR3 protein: CASSLWTESEAFF
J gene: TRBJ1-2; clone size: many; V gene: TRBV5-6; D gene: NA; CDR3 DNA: TGTGCCAGCAGCCTCCCAGGGAATCGGGCTGGCTACACCTTC; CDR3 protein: CASSLPGNRAGYTF
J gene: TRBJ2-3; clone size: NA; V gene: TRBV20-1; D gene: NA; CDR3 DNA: TGCAGTGCTATCCTAGCAGCCTCCCCCACAGATACGCAGTATTTT; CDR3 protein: CSAILAASPTDTQYF
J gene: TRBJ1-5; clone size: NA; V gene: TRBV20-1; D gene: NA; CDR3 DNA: TGCAGTGCTACGGACGGCCCGAATCAGCCCCAGCATTTT; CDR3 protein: CSATDGPNQPQHF
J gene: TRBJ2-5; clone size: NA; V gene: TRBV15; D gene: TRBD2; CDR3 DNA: TGTGCCACCAGCAGTGCGGGGGTAGGGGAGACCCAGTACTTC; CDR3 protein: CATSSAGVGETQYF
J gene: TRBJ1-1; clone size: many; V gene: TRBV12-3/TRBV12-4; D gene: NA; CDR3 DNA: TGTGCCAGCAGTTTACGTCGCGACGGGAACACTGAAGCTTTCTTT; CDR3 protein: CASSLRRDGNTEAFF
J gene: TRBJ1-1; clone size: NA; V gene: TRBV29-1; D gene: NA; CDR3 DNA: TGCAGCTCACAGGTAGCGAACACTGAAGCTTTCTTT; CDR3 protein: CSSQVANTEAFF
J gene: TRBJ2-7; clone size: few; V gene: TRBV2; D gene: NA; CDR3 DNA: TGTGCCAGCAGTGGTAATCGGTACGAGCAGTACTTC; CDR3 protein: CASSGNRYEQYF
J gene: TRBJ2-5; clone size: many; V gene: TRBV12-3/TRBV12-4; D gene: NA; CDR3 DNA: TGTGCCAGCAGACCTCTTAGCGGCCAAGAGACCCAGTACTTC; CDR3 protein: CASRPLSGQETQYF
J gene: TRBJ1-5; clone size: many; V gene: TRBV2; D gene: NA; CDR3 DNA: TGTGCCAGCAGCGGAGACAGGTGGGGGAATCAGCCCCAGCATTTT; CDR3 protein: CASSGDRWGNQPQHF
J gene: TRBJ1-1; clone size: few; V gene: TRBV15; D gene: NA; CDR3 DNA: TGTGCCACCAGCAGAGACACTTATGAAGCTTTCTTT; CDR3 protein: CATSRDTYEAFF
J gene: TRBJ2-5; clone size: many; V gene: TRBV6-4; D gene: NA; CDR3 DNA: TGTGCCAGCAGTGACCCGGTGGGATGCAGGGAGACCCAGTACTTC; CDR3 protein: CASSDPVGCRETQYF
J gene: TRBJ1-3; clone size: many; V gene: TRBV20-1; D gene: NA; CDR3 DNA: TGCAGTGCCAGAGGGCCGATCTCAGGAAACACCATATATTTT; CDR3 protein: CSARGPISGNTIYF
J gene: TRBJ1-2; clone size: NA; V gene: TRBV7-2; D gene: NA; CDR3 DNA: TGTGCCAGCAGCTCTCGAACAGGCTATGGCTACACCTTC; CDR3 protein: CASSSRTGYGYTF
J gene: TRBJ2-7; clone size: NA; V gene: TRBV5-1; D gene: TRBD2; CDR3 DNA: TGCGCCAGCAGCCCGGGAGGCGGTTCCTACGAGCAGTACTTC; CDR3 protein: CASSPGGGSYEQYF
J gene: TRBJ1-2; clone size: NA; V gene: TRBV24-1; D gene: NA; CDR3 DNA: TGTGCCACCAGTGGTACAATGGAAGATGGCTACACCTTC; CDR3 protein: CATSGTMEDGYTF
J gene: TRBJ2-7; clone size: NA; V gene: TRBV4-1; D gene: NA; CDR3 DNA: TGCGCCAGCAGCCAACCATCTGGAGGGAACTCCTACGAGCAGTACTTC; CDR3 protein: CASSQPSGGNSYEQYF